One TCR beta chain is described in this entry. The source of the sample is a study of blood T cell repertoires in COVID-19. Looking at the study overall: Samples of COVID-19 (acute and convalescent) were obtained from the United States, Italy and Spain.

Trimming left V 6 bases short and J 4 bases short, with 10 bases between. The CDR3 extends over 13 amino acids. Germline CDR1 reads MNHEY; CDR2 reads SVGAGI. The authors' processing: From reference gene primer amplification, estimates of nucleated cell counts were derived. Libraries were prepared by immunoSEQ multiplex PCR; TCRdb keeps only in-frame clonotypes and omits some of them. V, J and clone size are those of that table, while D and trimming were read from the DNA. The table includes approximately 200,000 clones, around 85% detected once. Input material: peripheral blood. The TCR was taken from a human donor with active or convalescent COVID-19. The donor label of this sample is uncertain. The chain combines TRBV6-5 with TRBJ2-1, with a weak D call TRBD1 (5 bases). CDR3 amino acids: CASRMTDYNEQFF. The CDR3 coding sequence is TGTGCCAGCAGAATGACAGATTACAATGAGCAGTTCTTC.